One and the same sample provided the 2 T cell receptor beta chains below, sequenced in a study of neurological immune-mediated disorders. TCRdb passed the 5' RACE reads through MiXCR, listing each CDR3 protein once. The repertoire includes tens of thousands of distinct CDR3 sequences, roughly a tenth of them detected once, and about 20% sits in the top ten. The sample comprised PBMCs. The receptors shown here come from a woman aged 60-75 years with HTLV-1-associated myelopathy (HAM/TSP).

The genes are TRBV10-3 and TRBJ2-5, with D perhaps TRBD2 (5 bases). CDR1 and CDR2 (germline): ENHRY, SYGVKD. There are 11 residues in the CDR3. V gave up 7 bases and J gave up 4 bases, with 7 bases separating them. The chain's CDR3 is CAIKDLETQYF. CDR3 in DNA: TGTGCCATCAAGGACTTAGAGACCCAGTACTTC.

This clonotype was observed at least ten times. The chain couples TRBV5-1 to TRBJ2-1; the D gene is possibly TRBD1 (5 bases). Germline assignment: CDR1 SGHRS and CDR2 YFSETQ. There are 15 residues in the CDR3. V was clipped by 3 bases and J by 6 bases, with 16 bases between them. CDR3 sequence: CASSWGPFGSNEQFF. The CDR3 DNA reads TGCGCCAGCAGCTGGGGCCCCTTCGGGTCCAATGAGCAGTTCTTC. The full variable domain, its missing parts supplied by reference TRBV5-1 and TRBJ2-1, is KAGVTQTPRYLIKTRGQQVTLSCSPISGHRSVSWYQQTPGQGLQFLFEYFSETQRNKGNFPGRFSGRQFSNSRSEMNVSTLELGDSALYLCASSWGPFGSNEQFFGPGTRLTVL.